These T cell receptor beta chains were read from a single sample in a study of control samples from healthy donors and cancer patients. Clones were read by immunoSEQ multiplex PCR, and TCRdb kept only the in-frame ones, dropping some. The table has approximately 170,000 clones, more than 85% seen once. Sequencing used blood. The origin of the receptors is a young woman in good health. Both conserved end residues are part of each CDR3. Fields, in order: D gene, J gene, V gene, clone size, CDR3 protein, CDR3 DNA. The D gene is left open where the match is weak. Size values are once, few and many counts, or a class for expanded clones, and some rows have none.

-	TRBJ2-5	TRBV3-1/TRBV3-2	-	CASSQVPLQETQYF	TGTGCCAGCAGCCAAGTCCCGCTACAAGAGACCCAGTACTTC
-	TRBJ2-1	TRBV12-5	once	CASANRAGRMYNEQFF	TGTGCTAGTGCCAACAGGGCGGGAAGGATGTACAATGAGCAGTTCTTC
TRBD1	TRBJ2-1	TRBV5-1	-	CASSYPQGQGFFEQFF	TGCGCCAGCAGTTATCCTCAGGGACAGGGGTTTTTTGAGCAGTTCTTC
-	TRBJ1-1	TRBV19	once	CASSIGWREAFF	TGTGCCAGTAGTATCGGTTGGAGGGAAGCTTTCTTT
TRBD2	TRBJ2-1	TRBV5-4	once	CASSFGLAGGENEQFF	TGTGCCAGCAGCTTTGGACTAGCGGGGGGAGAGAATGAGCAGTTCTTC
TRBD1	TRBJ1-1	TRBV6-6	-	CASSRQGNTEAFF	TGTGCCAGCAGCAGACAGGGCAACACTGAAGCTTTCTTT
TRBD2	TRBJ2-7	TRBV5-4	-	CASSLAGLASNEQYF	TGTGCCAGCAGCTTGGCGGGACTAGCGTCTAACGAGCAGTACTTC
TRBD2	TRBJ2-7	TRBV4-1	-	CASSQGTSGRVYEQYF	TGCGCCAGCAGCCAAGGAACTAGCGGGAGGGTGTACGAGCAGTACTTC
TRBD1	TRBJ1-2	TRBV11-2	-	CASSLETGSGYTF	TGTGCCAGCAGCTTAGAGACAGGGAGTGGCTACACCTTC
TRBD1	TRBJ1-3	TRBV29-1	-	CSATGSSGNTIYF	TGCAGCGCGACAGGGAGCTCTGGAAACACCATATATTTT
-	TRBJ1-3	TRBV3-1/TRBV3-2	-	CASSGRVGSSGNTIYF	TGTGCCAGCAGCGGCCGTGTAGGCAGCTCTGGAAACACCATATATTTT
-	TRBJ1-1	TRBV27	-	CASSPHRDTEAFF	TGTGCCAGCAGTCCTCACAGGGACACTGAAGCTTTCTTT
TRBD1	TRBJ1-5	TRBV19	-	CASSIVWDRGQHF	TGTGCCAGTAGTATAGTCTGGGACAGGGGCCAGCATTTT
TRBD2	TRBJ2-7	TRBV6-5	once	CASSYSRGGSPRQYF	TGTGCCAGCAGTTACTCGAGAGGCGGGAGCCCCCGGCAGTACTTC
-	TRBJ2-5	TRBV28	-	CASSPRKGGIQETQYF	TGTGCCAGCAGTCCAAGGAAGGGTGGGATACAAGAGACCCAGTACTTC
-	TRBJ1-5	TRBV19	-	CASSIDTGPSNQPQHF	TGTGCCAGTAGTATAGATACAGGGCCTAGCAATCAGCCCCAGCATTTT
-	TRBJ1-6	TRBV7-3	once	CASSLGTYNSPLHF	TGTGCCAGCAGCTTAGGCACGTATAATTCACCCCTCCACTTT
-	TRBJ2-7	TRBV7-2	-	CASSFRDGTYEQYF	TGTGCCAGCAGCTTCCGGGACGGGACCTACGAGCAGTACTTC
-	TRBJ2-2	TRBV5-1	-	CASSLDPQGATGELFF	TGCGCCAGCAGCTTGGACCCTCAGGGAGCCACCGGGGAGCTGTTTTTT